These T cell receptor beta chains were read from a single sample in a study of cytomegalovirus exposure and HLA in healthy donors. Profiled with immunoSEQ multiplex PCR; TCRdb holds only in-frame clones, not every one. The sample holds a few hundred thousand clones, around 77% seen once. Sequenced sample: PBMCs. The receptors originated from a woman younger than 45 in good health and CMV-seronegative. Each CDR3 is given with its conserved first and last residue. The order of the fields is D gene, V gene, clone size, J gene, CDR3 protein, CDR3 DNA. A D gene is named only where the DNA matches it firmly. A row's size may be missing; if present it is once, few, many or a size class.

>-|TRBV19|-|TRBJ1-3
CASRGTVISSGNTIYF
TGTGCCTCGCGGGGGACCGTTATCAGCTCTGGAAACACCATATATTTT
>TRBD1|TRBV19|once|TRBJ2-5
CASSIRGFETQYF
TGTGCCAGTAGTATCAGGGGGTTTGAGACCCAGTACTTC
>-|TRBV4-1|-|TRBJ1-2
CASSQVPFDSRDTF
TGCGCCAGCAGCCAAGTCCCCTTTGATTCCCGGGACACCTTC
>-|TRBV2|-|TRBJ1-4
CASSGTQAGVKLFF
TGTGCCAGCAGCGGGACGCAGGCGGGAGTAAAACTGTTTTTT
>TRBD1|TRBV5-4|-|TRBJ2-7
CASSHGTGGSEQYF
TGTGCCAGCAGCCACGGGACAGGGGGGAGTGAGCAGTACTTC
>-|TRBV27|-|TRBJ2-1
CASSSGVSEQFF
TGTGCCAGCAGTTCGGGAGTCTCTGAGCAGTTCTTC
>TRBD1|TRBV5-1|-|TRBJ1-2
CASSLIPGQAYGYTF
TGCGCCAGCAGCCTAATTCCGGGACAGGCCTATGGCTACACCTTC
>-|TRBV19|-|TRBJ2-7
CASSIVTPRYEQYF
TGTGCCAGTAGTATCGTGACTCCCCGCTACGAGCAGTACTTC
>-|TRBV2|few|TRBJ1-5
CATKALTGHNQPQHF
TGTGCCACCAAGGCCCTCACAGGCCACAATCAGCCCCAGCATTTT
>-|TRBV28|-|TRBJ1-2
CASSLVNYGYTF
TGTGCCAGCAGTCTCGTTAACTATGGCTACACCTTC
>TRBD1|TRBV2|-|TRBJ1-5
CASRGQGNQPQHF
TGTGCCAGCAGGGGACAGGGGAATCAGCCCCAGCATTTT
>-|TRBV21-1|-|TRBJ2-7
CASSKEVVRRYYEQYF
TGTGCCAGCAGCAAAGAAGTGGTCAGGAGGTACTACGAGCAGTACTTC
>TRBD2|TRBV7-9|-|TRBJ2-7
CASSLASSGRATYEQYF
TGTGCCAGCAGCTTAGCGAGTAGCGGGAGGGCCACGTACGAGCAGTACTTC
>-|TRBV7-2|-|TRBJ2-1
CASTTYSYNEQFF
TGTGCCAGCACCACCTACTCCTACAATGAGCAGTTCTTC
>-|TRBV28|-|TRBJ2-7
CASSPGGYEQYF
TGTGCCAGCAGTCCCGGAGGATACGAGCAGTACTTC
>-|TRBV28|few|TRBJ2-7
CASSEEGGGLLYEQYF
TGTGCCAGCAGTGAGGAAGGAGGGGGCTTGTTGTACGAGCAGTACTTC
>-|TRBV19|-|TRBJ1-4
CASSIGGRVATNEKLFF
TGTGCCAGTAGTATTGGAGGACGGGTTGCAACTAATGAAAAACTGTTTTTT
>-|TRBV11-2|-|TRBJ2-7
CASKGDGAYEQYF
TGTGCCAGCAAGGGAGACGGCGCCTACGAGCAGTACTTC
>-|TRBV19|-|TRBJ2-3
CASSRGPQGLSDTQYF
TGTGCCAGTTCCCGCGGCCCACAGGGCTTGTCAGATACGCAGTATTTT
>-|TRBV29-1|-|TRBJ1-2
CSAGWRGADFYGYTF
TGCAGCGCCGGGTGGCGAGGAGCCGACTTCTATGGCTACACCTTC
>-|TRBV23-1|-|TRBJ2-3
CASSQSQVSGDTQYF
TGCGCCAGCAGTCAATCACAGGTTAGCGGCGATACGCAGTATTTT
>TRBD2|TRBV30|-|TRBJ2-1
CAWREGTSGRVDEQFF
TGTGCCTGGAGAGAAGGGACTAGCGGGAGGGTGGATGAGCAGTTCTTC
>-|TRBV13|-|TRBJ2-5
CASSWRAQETQYF
TGTGCCAGCAGTTGGAGGGCCCAAGAGACCCAGTACTTC